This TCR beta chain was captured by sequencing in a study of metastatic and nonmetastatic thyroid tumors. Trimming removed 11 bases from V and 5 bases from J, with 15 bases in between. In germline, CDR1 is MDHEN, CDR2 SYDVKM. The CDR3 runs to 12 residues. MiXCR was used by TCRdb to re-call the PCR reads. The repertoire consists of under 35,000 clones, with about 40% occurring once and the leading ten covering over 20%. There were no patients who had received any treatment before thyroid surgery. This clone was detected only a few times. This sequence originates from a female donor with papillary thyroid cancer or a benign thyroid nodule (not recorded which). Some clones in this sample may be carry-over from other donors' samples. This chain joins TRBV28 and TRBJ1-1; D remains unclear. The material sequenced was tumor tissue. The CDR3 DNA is TGTGCCCCGCCGGGATCAGTAACTGAAGCTTTCTTT. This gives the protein CAPPGSVTEAFF.